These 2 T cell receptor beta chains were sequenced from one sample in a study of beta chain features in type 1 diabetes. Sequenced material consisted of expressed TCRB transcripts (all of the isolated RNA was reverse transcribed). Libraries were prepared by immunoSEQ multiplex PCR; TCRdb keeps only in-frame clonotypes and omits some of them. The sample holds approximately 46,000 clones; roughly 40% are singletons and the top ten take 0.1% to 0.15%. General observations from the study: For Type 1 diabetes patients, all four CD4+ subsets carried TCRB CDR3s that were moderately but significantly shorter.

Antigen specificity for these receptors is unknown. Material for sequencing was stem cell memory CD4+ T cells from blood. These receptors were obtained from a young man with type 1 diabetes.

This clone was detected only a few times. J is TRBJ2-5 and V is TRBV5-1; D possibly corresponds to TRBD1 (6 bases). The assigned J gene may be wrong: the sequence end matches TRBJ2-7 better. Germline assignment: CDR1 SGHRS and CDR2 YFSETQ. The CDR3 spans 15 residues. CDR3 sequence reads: CASSLVAGAVYEQYF. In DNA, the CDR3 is TGCGCCAGCAGCTTGGTCGCAGGGGCCGTCTACGAGCAGTACTTC.

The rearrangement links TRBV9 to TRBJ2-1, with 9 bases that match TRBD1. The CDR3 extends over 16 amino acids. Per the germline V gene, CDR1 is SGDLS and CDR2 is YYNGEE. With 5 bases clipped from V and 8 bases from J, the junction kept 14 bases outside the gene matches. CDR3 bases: TGTGCCAGCAGTCCTCTCACCGGGACAGGGATATATGAGCAGTTCTTC. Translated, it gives CASSPLTGTGIYEQFF.